These T cell receptor beta chains were read from a single sample in a study of shared clonotypes between healthy human individuals. The repertoire was sequenced with immunoSEQ multiplex PCR; TCRdb's copy has only in-frame clones and lacks some. This sample carries about 2.1 million clones, 90% to 95% of them seen once, and the ten largest clones take roughly 1.8%. Sequencing used naive CD8+ T cells from PBMCs. These receptors were obtained from a young man in good health. Some clones in this sample may be carry-over from other donors' samples. Each CDR3 is given with its conserved first and last residue. The D gene is left open where the match is weak. Where a row states a size, it is once, few, many or the class of an expanded clone; other rows omit it.

v_call	j_call	clone_size	d_call	cdr3_aa	cdr3_nt
TRBV1	TRBJ2-7	.	.	CTSSQDRERVPRYEQYF	TGCACCAGCAGCCAAGATAGGGAGAGGGTTCCCCGGTACGAGCAGTACTTC
TRBV6-1	TRBJ1-2	.	.	CASSDGGGYGYTF	TGTGCCAGCAGTGACGGGGGGGGCTATGGCTACACCTTC
TRBV6-6	TRBJ2-1	.	.	CASSRDTGYNEQFF	TGTGCCAGCAGCCGGGACACTGGGTACAATGAGCAGTTCTTC
TRBV2	TRBJ2-7	.	.	CASSATRSSYEQYF	TGTGCCAGCAGTGCGACGAGGAGCTCCTACGAGCAGTACTTC
TRBV6-5	TRBJ2-3	.	TRBD2	CASRPQSGALTQYF	TGTGCCAGCAGACCACAAAGCGGGGCTCTTACGCAGTATTTT
TRBV10-1	TRBJ2-2	.	TRBD1	CASSESRTGPTGELFF	TGCGCCAGCAGTGAGAGCCGGACAGGGCCCACCGGGGAGCTGTTTTTT
TRBV21-1	TRBJ2-7	few	.	CASSPRDRGLFEQYF	TGTGCCAGCAGCCCCCGGGACAGGGGGCTGTTCGAGCAGTACTTC
TRBV2	TRBJ1-1	.	TRBD1	CASSEALLLGTGEVGAFF	TGTGCCAGCAGTGAAGCGCTTCTGTTGGGGACAGGGGAAGTCGGGGCTTTCTTT
TRBV4-2	TRBJ1-2	.	TRBD1	CASSQGTGGSNGYTF	TGTGCCAGCAGCCAAGGTACAGGGGGCAGTAATGGCTACACCTTC
TRBV7-8	TRBJ2-1	.	TRBD2	CASSFSPTGLAGNEQFF	TGTGCCAGCAGCTTTAGCCCCACCGGACTAGCGGGCAATGAGCAGTTCTTC
TRBV9	TRBJ2-3	.	TRBD2	CASSVEERAASGRSTQYF	TGTGCCAGCAGCGTAGAAGAAAGGGCGGCTAGCGGGAGGAGTACGCAGTATTTT
TRBV14	TRBJ2-7	.	TRBD2	CASSQLGTSGSNYEQYF	TGTGCCAGCAGCCAACTTGGGACTAGCGGGAGTAACTACGAGCAGTACTTC
TRBV27	TRBJ2-7	once	TRBD1	CASGWRDRVSYEQYF	TGTGCCAGCGGATGGAGGGACAGGGTCTCCTACGAGCAGTACTTC
TRBV10-1	TRBJ1-4	once	.	CASSEGRAATNEKLFF	TGCGCCAGCAGTGAGGGGAGGGCGGCAACTAATGAAAAACTGTTTTTT
TRBV7-9	TRBJ2-3	.	.	CASDTYTDTQYF	TGTGCCAGCGACACGTACACAGATACGCAGTATTTT
TRBV29-1	TRBJ1-1	.	.	CSVRDTTEAFF	TGCAGCGTCCGAGACACTACTGAAGCTTTCTTT
TRBV2	TRBJ1-5	.	.	CASSEPPWGRNQPQHF	TGTGCCAGCAGTGAACCTCCATGGGGGAGGAATCAGCCCCAGCATTTT
TRBV28	TRBJ1-2	.	.	CASSFSRLDNYGYTF	TGTGCCAGCAGTTTTTCTAGGCTGGATAACTATGGCTACACCTTC
TRBV28	TRBJ2-1	.	.	CASSWVGSTLTNEQFF	TGTGCCAGCAGTTGGGTGGGCTCCACCTTAACCAATGAGCAGTTCTTC
TRBV10-3	TRBJ2-7	.	.	CAISGEPPGAYEQYF	TGTGCCATCAGTGGGGAGCCCCCGGGGGCATACGAGCAGTACTTC
TRBV5-6	TRBJ1-2	.	.	CASSSPGPAEGGYTF	TGTGCCAGCAGCTCCCCGGGTCCAGCTGAAGGTGGCTACACCTTC
TRBV11-2	TRBJ2-6	.	.	CASSLGHSGANVLTF	TGTGCCAGCAGCTTGGGGCACTCTGGGGCCAACGTCCTGACTTTC
TRBV9	TRBJ2-1	.	TRBD2	CASSVALAGNEQFF	TGTGCCAGCAGCGTAGCCCTAGCGGGCAATGAGCAGTTCTTC
TRBV19	TRBJ1-1	.	TRBD1	CASSTGGNTEAFF	TGTGCCAGTTCAACAGGGGGGAACACTGAAGCTTTCTTT